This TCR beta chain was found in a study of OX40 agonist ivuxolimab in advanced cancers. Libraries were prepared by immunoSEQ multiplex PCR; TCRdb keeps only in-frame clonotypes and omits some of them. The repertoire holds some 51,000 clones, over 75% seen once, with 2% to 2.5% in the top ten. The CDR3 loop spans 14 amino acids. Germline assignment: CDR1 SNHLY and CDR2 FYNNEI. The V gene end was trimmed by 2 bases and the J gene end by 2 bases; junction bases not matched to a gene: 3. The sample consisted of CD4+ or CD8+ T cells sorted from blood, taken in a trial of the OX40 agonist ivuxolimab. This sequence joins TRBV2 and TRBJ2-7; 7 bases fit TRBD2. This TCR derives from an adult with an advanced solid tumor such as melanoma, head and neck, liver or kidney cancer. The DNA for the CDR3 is TGTGCCAGCAGTGAAAGGGAGGGGCCCTACGAGCAGTACTTC. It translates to CASSEREGPYEQYF.